This entry lists 27 T cell receptor beta chains sequenced from one sample in a study of human T cells and chemical hapten exposure. TCRdb reprocessed the 5' RACE reads via MiXCR and lists one record per CDR3 protein. Of under 85,000 distinct CDR3 sequences in the sample, 7% to 8% were seen once. It was unfractionated whole blood from which total RNA was extracted. The receptors here all came from a male donor in good health.

The chain is built from TRBV4-3 and TRBJ1-4; D is unresolved. V gave up 2 bases and J gave up 6 bases, with 16 bases separating them. CDR3 length: 16 residues. From germline, CDR1 is LGHNA and CDR2 YSLEER. DNA of the CDR3: TGCGCCAGCAGCCAAATAGTCTCCCAGAATGATGAAAAACTGTTTTTT. Protein product: CASSQIVSQNDEKLFF.

This clonotype showed up just once. Germline and junction disagree at one end, which may indicate a read error. The rearrangement joins TRBV20-1 to TRBJ1-2; no clear D. The germline V gene has CDR1 DFQATT and CDR2 SNEGSKA (reference sequence). The CDR3 spans 11 residues. The CDR3 nucleotides are TGCGGTGCTAGGGCAGATCATGGCTACACCTTC. It yields the protein CGARADHGYTF.

The chain couples TRBV10-3 to TRBJ2-3; D is unresolved. This CDR3 is 15 amino acids long. Germline lookup yields CDR1 ENHRY and CDR2 SYGVKD. V lost 3 bases, J lost 2 bases, and 12 bases lay in between. The CDR3 region has the DNA TGTGCCATCAGTGAAAGGGCAGGATCCACAGATACGCAGTATTTT. It is translated as CAISERAGSTDTQYF.

This chain links TRBV7-2 with TRBJ2-7, with 7 bases matching TRBD1. Germline lookup yields CDR1 SGHTA and CDR2 FQGNSA. Trimming took 5 bases from V and 6 from J; bases not matched to a gene: 7. The CDR3 has 13 residues. The CDR3 DNA follows: TGTGCCAGCAGCCCAGGACAGGTTGCCGAGCAGTACTTC. As protein: CASSPGQVAEQYF.

This chain connects TRBV6-2 or TRBV6-3 to TRBJ1-5; D gene uncertain. The CDR3 is made up of 14 amino acids. CDR1 is MNHEY, CDR2 SVGEGT, per germline. The V gene lost 7 bases and the J gene lost 5 bases, with 15 bases spanning the gap. The CDR3 sequence is CASNPPPSHQPQHF. CDR3 bases: TGTGCCAGCAACCCTCCACCTTCCCATCAGCCCCAGCATTTT.

The V gene is TRBV20-1, the J gene TRBJ1-6; 8 bases are shared with TRBD1. J was trimmed by 6 bases and V by 7 bases; bases with no gene match: 11. Germline CDR1 and CDR2: DFQATT and SNEGSKA (reference sequence). The CDR3 covers 15 residues. The CDR3 bases are TGCAGTGATAGTGGAGGACAGGGCAGTAATTCACCCCTCCACTTT. Its protein is CSDSGGQGSNSPLHF.

This clonotype was seen many times. The rearrangement uses TRBV9 and TRBJ2-1; D not certain. Germline CDR1 SGDLS, CDR2 YYNGEE. The length of the CDR3 is 15 residues. V was pared by 0 bases and J by 0 bases, with 7 bases between. CDR3: CASSVGASSYNEQFF. CDR3 in DNA: TGTGCCAGCAGCGTAGGGGCGTCCTCCTACAATGAGCAGTTCTTC.

The chain couples TRBV6-5 to TRBJ1-2; no clear D gene. CDR1 and CDR2 from the germline V gene are MNHEY and SVGAGI. Trimming left V 7 bases short and J 7 bases short, with 16 bases between. The CDR3 extends over 13 amino acids. CDR3 coding DNA: TGTGCCAGCACCTCGACACGGTTTAGTGGCTACACCTTC. Translating it yields CASTSTRFSGYTF.

This clonotype was observed many times. V and J are TRBV3-1 and TRBJ1-1; D is uncertain. The germline V gene encodes CDR1 LGHDT and CDR2 YNNKEL (reference sequence). V lost 0 bases, J lost 6 bases, and 11 bases lay in between. The CDR3 length is 14 residues. The CDR3: CASSQDNVAAEAFF. The CDR3 DNA is TGTGCCAGCAGCCAAGATAACGTGGCGGCTGAAGCTTTCTTT. Supplemented by reference TRBV3-1 and TRBJ1-1, the full variable domain reads DTAVSQTPKYLVTQMGNDKSIKCEQNLGHDTMYWYKQDSKKFLKIMFSYNNKELIINETVPNRFSPKSPDKAHLNLHINSLELGDSAVYFCASSQDNVAAEAFFGQGTRLTVV.

J is TRBJ2-3 and V is TRBV25-1; the D is unclear. The CDR3 totals 15 residues. The germline CDR1 and CDR2 sequences are MGHDK and SYGVNS. V dropped 2 bases and J dropped 1 base, with 10 bases sitting between them. The CDR3 bases are TGTGCCAGCAGTGAAGGGGTACCTGGCACAGATACGCAGTATTTT. The encoded protein is CASSEGVPGTDTQYF. Drawing the rest from reference TRBV25-1 and TRBJ2-3, the complete variable domain is EADIYQTPRYLVIGTGKKITLECSQTMGHDKMYWYQQDPGMELHLIHYSYGVNSTEKGDLSSESTVSRIRTEHFPLTLESARPSHTSQYLCASSEGVPGTDTQYFGPGTRLTVL.

The chain links TRBV12-3 or TRBV12-4 to TRBJ1-4, with 7 bases aligning to TRBD1. This CDR3 spans 14 amino acids. Losses at the gene ends were 6 bases for V and 3 bases for J; bases not matched to a gene: 4. As DNA, the CDR3 is TGTGCCAGCAGCCAGGGGGGTTCTAATGAAAAACTGTTTTTT. This sequence encodes CASSQGGSNEKLFF.

This clonotype was detected ten times or more. The V gene is TRBV27, the J gene TRBJ2-3; D is possibly TRBD1 or TRBD2 (5 bases each). The CDR3 runs 16 residues. Germline V gene lookup returns CDR1 MNHEY and CDR2 SMNVEV (reference sequence). Trimming left V 5 bases short and J 0 bases short, with 15 bases between. The CDR3 protein is CASSSQSWGSTDTQYF. The CDR3 DNA is TGTGCCAGCAGTAGCCAATCCTGGGGGAGCACAGATACGCAGTATTTT.

V and J are TRBV9 and TRBJ2-3; perhaps TRBD2 as D (6 bases). V shed 0 bases and J shed 0 bases, with 14 bases lying between them. CDR3 length: 17 amino acids. Germline V gene lookup returns CDR1 SGDLS and CDR2 YYNGEE. The CDR3 DNA reads TGTGCCAGCAGCGTAGGAATTGGGGGAGGCAGCACAGATACGCAGTATTTT. This sequence encodes CASSVGIGGGSTDTQYF.

This clonotype was recorded a few times. The chain is built from TRBV29-1 and TRBJ2-3, with 8 bases fitting TRBD2. Per the germline V gene, CDR1 is SQVTM and CDR2 is ANQGSEA. The CDR3 consists of 13 residues. V gave up 1 base and J gave up 4 bases; unmatched junction bases: 1. The CDR3 region is CSVEGREADTQYF. The CDR3 DNA follows: TGCAGCGTTGAAGGGCGGGAGGCAGATACGCAGTATTTT.

This clonotype came up many times. The V and J genes are TRBV2 and TRBJ1-6; 7 nucleotides match TRBD1. Germline CDR1 SNHLY, CDR2 FYNNEI. V shed 1 base, J shed 14 bases, and the junction held 17 bases outside the gene matches. The CDR3 is 17 amino acids. The CDR3 region is CASSEVVWTGEFGSLHF. CDR3 coding DNA: TGTGCCAGCAGTGAAGTAGTCTGGACAGGAGAATTCGGGTCCCTCCACTTT.

This clonotype was seen only a few times. This chain joins TRBV4-1 and TRBJ1-5; D is unclear. CDR1 MGHRA and CDR2 YSYEKL come from the germline V gene. Trimming took 0 bases from V and 2 from J, leaving 11 bases between them. The CDR3 is made up of 16 amino acids. The CDR3 protein is CASSQDNGVGNQPQHF. DNA for the CDR3: TGCGCCAGCAGCCAAGATAATGGAGTCGGCAATCAGCCCCAGCATTTT.

This clonotype showed up many times. The V call is TRBV6-1, the J call TRBJ2-1; no definite D call. Germline V CDR1 and CDR2: MNHNS, SASEGT. The length of the CDR3 is 12 residues. The V gene lost 1 base and the J gene lost 8 bases, with 6 bases spanning the gap. CDR3: CASSEVTDEQFF. The CDR3 DNA reads as TGTGCCAGCAGTGAAGTAACGGATGAGCAGTTCTTC.

The genes are TRBV12-3 or TRBV12-4 and TRBJ2-6; TRBD1 matches at 9 bases. Trimming removed 6 bases from V and 1 base from J; junction bases left unmatched: 7. The CDR3 is 17 residues long. CDR3 in DNA: TGTGCCAGCAGACCGGGACAGGGTAAATCTGGGGCCAACGTCCTGACTTTC. This sequence encodes CASRPGQGKSGANVLTF.

This clonotype was detected only a few times. The CDR3 spells CASSPRGSPYNEQFF. CDR3 in DNA: TGCGCCAGCAGCCCACGGGGGAGTCCCTACAATGAGCAGTTCTTC. The genes are TRBV4-1 and TRBJ2-1, with D perhaps matching TRBD2 (6 bases). Per germline, CDR1 MGHRA and CDR2 YSYEKL. The CDR3 is made up of 15 amino acids. Trimming took 4 bases from V and 2 from J, leaving 12 bases between them.

This clonotype came up a few times. The rearrangement links TRBV5-1 to TRBJ1-5; D gene unclear. Trimming pared 0 bases from V and 6 bases from J, leaving 10 bases between. Germline CDR1 and CDR2: SGHRS and YFSETQ. This CDR3 has 14 residues. CDR3 residues: CASSLGQLGQPQHF. As DNA, the CDR3 is TGCGCCAGCAGCTTGGGGCAGCTCGGTCAGCCCCAGCATTTT.

The sample holds many counts of this clonotype. The V and J genes are TRBV10-3 and TRBJ1-6; D is ambiguous. The CDR3 runs to 14 residues. Germline V CDR1 and CDR2: ENHRY, SYGVKD. Deletions cut 10 bases from V and 4 bases from J, with 14 bases between. Here the CDR3 DNA reads TGTGCCACCCTAGGTGGCCTTTATAATTCACCCCTCCACTTT. Amino acid sequence: CATLGGLYNSPLHF.

The rearrangement links TRBV5-1 to TRBJ1-1, with TRBD1 identical over 12 bases. Germline loops: CDR1 SGHRS, CDR2 YFSETQ. This CDR3 is built from 16 residues. V gave up 0 bases and J gave up 8 bases; unmatched junction bases: 8. CDR3: CASSLDGTGGAKEAFF. In DNA, the CDR3 is TGCGCCAGCAGCTTGGATGGGACAGGGGGCGCGAAGGAAGCTTTCTTT.

Turning to this clonotype: A read error may produce the germline difference seen at one junction end. The chain is built from TRBV9 and TRBJ2-7; 11 nucleotides align to TRBD2. This CDR3 region has 18 residues. Germline V gives CDR1 SGDLS, CDR2 YYNGEE. CDR3: CASSAGPDPGTSGYGQYF. DNA of the CDR3: TGTGCCAGCAGCGCCGGGCCCGACCCCGGGACTAGCGGATACGGGCAGTACTTC. The full variable domain, with the rest looked up from reference TRBV9 and TRBJ2-7, is DSGVTQTPKHLITATGQRVTLRCSPRSGDLSVYWYQQSLDQGLQFLIQYYNGEERAKGNILERFSAQQFPDLHSELNLSSLELGDSALYFCASSAGPDPGTSGYGQYFGPGTRLTVT.

About this clonotype: A much larger clone differs by one base, so this may be a read error. The genes are TRBV7-9 and TRBJ2-7; D tentatively fits TRBD1 or TRBD2 (6 bases each). Germline V gives CDR1 SEHNR, CDR2 FQNEAQ (reference sequence). V was pared by 3 bases and J by 5 bases, with 17 bases between. CDR3 length: 15 residues. In DNA form, the CDR3 reads TGTGCCAGCAGCTTGAGGGGGACTCCAGTGAACGAGCAGTACTTC. Amino acids: CASSLRGTPVNEQYF.

This clonotype was observed many times. The genes are TRBV5-1 and TRBJ2-1, with TRBD1 matching over 7 bases. Germline CDR1 is SGHRS and CDR2 is YFSETQ. Trimming cost V 0 bases and J 2 bases; bases outside gene matches: 5. The CDR3 contains 16 residues. CDR3 sequence: CASSLVRQGPYNEQFF. In DNA form, the CDR3 reads TGCGCCAGCAGCTTGGTTAGACAGGGACCCTACAATGAGCAGTTCTTC.

The V and J genes are TRBV7-8 and TRBJ1-5, with D maybe TRBD1 (6 bases). The germline V gene encodes CDR1 SGHVS and CDR2 FQNEAQ. V lost 7 bases to trimming and J lost 5 bases, with 15 bases between them. This CDR3 comprises 14 residues. The CDR3 protein is CASTPAAGDQPQHF. CDR3 coding DNA: TGTGCCAGCACCCCGGCGGCAGGGGATCAGCCCCAGCATTTT.

This clonotype turned up a few times. The chain carries TRBV20-1 and TRBJ1-3, with D uncertain. Germline V gene sequence: CDR1 DFQATT, CDR2 SNEGSKA (reference sequence). The germline V and J ends were trimmed by 3 bases and 0 bases, with 9 bases remaining between them. The CDR3 totals 14 residues. This chain's CDR3 is CSASSPRSGNTIYF. Written as DNA, the CDR3 is TGCAGTGCTAGTTCCCCCCGCTCTGGAAACACCATATATTTT.